This entry concerns a single TCR beta chain. Its specificity is unknown. This CDR3 is built from 17 residues. Germline CDR1 is SGHRS and CDR2 is YFSETQ. The V segment lost 2 bases and the J segment 4 bases; nucleotides outside the gene matches: 12. This record belongs to a study of shared clonotypes between healthy human individuals. Overall study context: A few men and two women, aged 18 to 49, were donors.

In the original workflow: ImmunoSEQ sequences covered only the junction and lacked quality scores; filtering therefore differed. Here immunoSEQ multiplex PCR was the method, and the copy in TCRdb shows in-frame clones only, minus some. V and J calls and clone size follow that table, whereas D and trimming were derived from the DNA. Here the sample spans some 2.4 million clones, over 85% being singletons. General observations from the study: Sequencing depth was expected to affect clonotype sharing among donors.

The source material was naive CD4+ T cells from PBMCs. Subset: CD45RA+ positively selected. The TCR comes from a young man in good health. Some clones in this sample may be carry-over from other donors' samples. The V call is TRBV5-1, the J call TRBJ2-3; 8 nucleotides match TRBD2. The CDR3 sequence is CASSFPPGTRGSDTQYF. CDR3 bases: TGCGCCAGCAGCTTCCCACCCGGGACTAGGGGGTCAGATACGCAGTATTTT. The whole variable domain, remainder taken from reference TRBV5-1 and TRBJ2-3, is KAGVTQTPRYLIKTRGQQVTLSCSPISGHRSVSWYQQTPGQGLQFLFEYFSETQRNKGNFPGRFSGRQFSNSRSEMNVSTLELGDSALYLCASSFPPGTRGSDTQYFGPGTRLTVL.